The 32 T cell receptor beta chains given below trace back to one sample, sequenced in a study of control samples from healthy donors and cancer patients. Assay used: immunoSEQ multiplex PCR; TCRdb lists only in-frame clones, some missing. The repertoire consists of 150,000 to 200,000 clones, with approximately 92% occurring once and the leading ten covering about 4%. Sequencing was done on a sample of blood. Every receptor here comes from a woman aged 55 to 70 in good health.

V gene TRBV30 combines with J gene TRBJ2-7, with a weak D call TRBD1 (7 bases). Trimming cost V 7 bases and J 3 bases, with 19 bases left between them. Looked up from germline, CDR1 is GTSNPN and CDR2 is SVGIG (reference sequence). The CDR3 runs to 14 residues. CDR3 region: CASTLRGAHYEQYF. The CDR3 DNA sequence: TGTGCCTCCACACTCAGGGGGGCCCACTACGAGCAGTACTTC.

The V and J genes are TRBV7-2 and TRBJ2-5; D call uncertain. CDR1 and CDR2 from the germline V gene are SGHTA and FQGNSA. V lost 3 bases and J lost 5, with 10 bases in between. The CDR3 has 13 residues. The CDR3 sequence: CASSFDPGETQYF. CDR3 in DNA: TGTGCCAGCAGCTTCGACCCTGGGGAGACCCAGTACTTC.

The chain uses TRBV5-4 and TRBJ2-2; 10 nucleotides align to TRBD2. Germline V gene sequence: CDR1 SGHNT, CDR2 YYREEE (reference sequence). The CDR3 loop spans 15 amino acids. Trimming at V came to 1 base and at J to 6 bases, leaving 3 bases not matched to a gene. This chain's CDR3 is CASSLRLAGAGELFF. The CDR3, as DNA: TGTGCCAGCAGCTTGCGGCTAGCGGGGGCCGGGGAGCTGTTTTTT.

V gene TRBV4-1 combines with J gene TRBJ1-4; D uncertain. Trimming stripped 5 bases from V and 11 bases from J, with 21 bases between. CDR3 size: 15 residues. From germline, CDR1 is MGHRA and CDR2 YSYEKL. The CDR3 loop is CASSSRVELRVKLFF. CDR3 coding DNA: TGCGCCAGCAGCTCAAGGGTCGAGTTACGAGTCAAACTGTTTTTT.

The chain uses TRBV6-1 and TRBJ1-5; D gene ambiguous. The length of the CDR3 is 15 residues. Germline lookup yields CDR1 MNHNS and CDR2 SASEGT. Trimming removed 2 bases from V and 1 base from J, with 9 bases in between. DNA for the CDR3: TGTGCCAGCAGTGAACAGGCTCTAAGCAATCAGCCCCAGCATTTT. Its protein is CASSEQALSNQPQHF.

The chain links TRBV10-3 to TRBJ1-5; D possibly corresponds to TRBD1 (6 bases). The CDR3 has 13 residues. Germline V gene sequence: CDR1 ENHRY, CDR2 SYGVKD. V lost 4 bases and J lost 2, with 6 bases in between. The CDR3 coding sequence is TGTGCCATCAGTGGACAGGGCAATCAGCCCCAGCATTTT. Amino acids: CAISGQGNQPQHF.

The chain carries TRBV5-6 and TRBJ1-5, with D perhaps matching TRBD1 (6 bases). V was clipped by 4 bases and J by 9 bases, with 17 bases between them. The CDR3 has 14 amino acids. Germline CDR1 is SGHDT and CDR2 is YYEEEE. CDR3 nucleotides: TGTGCCAGCAGCCTGGACAGAGGATCCGGGCCCCAGCATTTT. Protein: CASSLDRGSGPQHF.

This chain connects TRBV30 to TRBJ2-2; possibly TRBD2 for D (6 bases). The CDR3 consists of 15 residues. Trimming stripped 2 bases from V and 2 bases from J, with 12 bases between. Germline V CDR1 and CDR2: GTSNPN, SVGIG (reference sequence). CDR3 protein: CAWSLSGTNTGELFF. The CDR3 nucleotides are TGTGCCTGGAGTCTATCCGGGACTAACACCGGGGAGCTGTTTTTT.

This chain connects TRBV25-1 to TRBJ2-2; 8 nucleotides line up with TRBD2. The CDR3 extends over 14 amino acids. Germline-derived CDR1 and CDR2 are MGHDK and SYGVNS. J was trimmed by 0 bases and V by 11 bases; bases with no gene match: 5. Written as DNA, the CDR3 is TGTGCCGCCTATAGCGGGGCGAACACCGGGGAGCTGTTTTTT. Amino acid sequence: CAAYSGANTGELFF.

The chain carries TRBV18 and TRBJ2-3, with 8 bases fitting TRBD1. Trimming cost V 1 base and J 1 base; bases outside gene matches: 4. The CDR3 covers 16 residues. Germline V gives CDR1 KGHSH, CDR2 LQKENI. CDR3 DNA sequence: TGTGCCAGCTCACCACTGGGGGGACAGGGCACAGATACGCAGTATTTT. Residues: CASSPLGGQGTDTQYF. Full variable domain (rest looked up from reference TRBV18 and TRBJ2-3): NAGVMQNPRHLVRRRGQEARLRCSPMKGHSHVYWYRQLPEEGLKFMVYLQKENIIDESGMPKERFSAEFPKEGPSILRIQQVVRGDSAAYFCASSPLGGQGTDTQYFGPGTRLTVL.

V and J are TRBV13 and TRBJ1-3; 7 bases are shared with TRBD1. With V trimmed by 5 bases and J by 4 bases, 8 bases remained unmatched. This CDR3 is 15 amino acids long. Germline loops: CDR1 PRHDT, CDR2 FYEKMQ (reference sequence). The CDR3 nucleotides are TGTGCCAGCAGCCAGGCAGGGGGAGGAGGAAACACCATATATTTT. Its protein product is CASSQAGGGGNTIYF.

Concerning this clone: Distinct nucleotide sequences in the sample also encode this CDR3. This chain connects TRBV2 to TRBJ1-5; a possible D gene is TRBD1 (6 bases). Germline CDR1 reads SNHLY; CDR2 reads FYNNEI. CDR3 size: 16 residues. V was clipped by 6 bases and J by 0 bases, with 15 bases between them. The chain's CDR3 is CASRAPQGYSNQPQHF. The CDR3 DNA is TGTGCCAGCAGAGCCCCACAGGGCTATAGCAATCAGCCCCAGCATTTT.

This clone was counted a single time. The rearrangement uses TRBV5-6 and TRBJ2-2; 7 bases are shared with TRBD1. This CDR3 region has 15 residues. Germline V gene lookup returns CDR1 SGHDT and CDR2 YYEEEE. The ends lost 7 bases at V and 6 bases at J; junction bases unmatched: 12. The chain's CDR3 is CASLRTGLPAGELFF. As DNA, the CDR3 is TGTGCCAGCCTCCGGACAGGCCTACCCGCCGGGGAGCTGTTTTTT.

The chain is built from TRBV29-1 and TRBJ2-2; 11 bases are shared with TRBD1. The CDR3 has 14 residues. In germline, CDR1 is SQVTM, CDR2 ANQGSEA. Trimming at V came to 6 bases and at J to 5 bases, leaving 5 bases not matched to a gene. The DNA of the CDR3 is TGCAGCGTGACCCGGGACAGGGGGACCGGGGAGCTGTTTTTT. Amino acid sequence: CSVTRDRGTGELFF.

The chain employs TRBV2 and TRBJ1-5; D possibly corresponds to TRBD1 (5 bases). V lost 6 bases and J lost 9, with 18 bases in between. Germline V gene lookup returns CDR1 SNHLY and CDR2 FYNNEI. This CDR3 is built from 14 residues. The CDR3 region is CASSPTDNPRPQHF. The CDR3 coding sequence is TGTGCCAGCAGCCCCACGGACAACCCCAGGCCCCAGCATTTT.

The chain recombines TRBV7-8 with TRBJ2-3; D perhaps matches TRBD2 (5 bases). V lost 5 bases, J lost 2 bases, and 14 bases lay in between. The CDR3 has 15 amino acids. Germline CDR1 SGHVS, CDR2 FQNEAQ. The CDR3 protein is CASSLFEGSTDTQYF. The CDR3 DNA reads TGTGCCAGCAGCCTGTTTGAGGGTTCCACAGATACGCAGTATTTT.

V usage is TRBV5-5 and J usage is TRBJ1-6, with 7 bases aligning to TRBD1. The CDR3 is made up of 16 amino acids. The ends lost 2 bases at V and 7 bases at J; junction bases unmatched: 9. Germline CDR1 is SGHKS and CDR2 is YYEKEE (reference sequence). The CDR3 DNA is TGTGCCAGCAGCTTAACCCGACAGGGAAAAAATTCACCCCTCCACTTT. It translates to CASSLTRQGKNSPLHF.

The chain recombines TRBV7-2 with TRBJ1-5; a weak D match, TRBD1 (5 bases). Germline V lookup: CDR1 SGHTA, CDR2 FQGNSA. The CDR3 runs to 17 residues. V lost 3 bases and J lost 0, with 15 bases in between. The CDR3 is CASSFLSGTDSNQPQHF. CDR3 DNA: TGTGCCAGCAGCTTTTTATCCGGGACGGATAGCAATCAGCCCCAGCATTTT.

The V gene is TRBV9, the J gene TRBJ1-2; D call uncertain. Germline assignment: CDR1 SGDLS and CDR2 YYNGEE. V dropped 4 bases and J dropped 10 bases, with 11 bases sitting between them. The CDR3 totals 11 residues. CDR3 in DNA: TGTGCCAGCAGCACCGCCCGCGACTACACCTTC. Residues: CASSTARDYTF.

This chain links TRBV9 with TRBJ2-1, with TRBD2 identical over 8 bases. The germline gives CDR1 SGDLS, CDR2 YYNGEE. V shed 4 bases, J shed 6 bases, and the junction held 12 bases outside the gene matches. The length of the CDR3 is 16 residues. CDR3 in amino acids: CASSPLGVRGGNEQFF. The CDR3 bases are TGTGCCAGCAGCCCCCTGGGGGTCCGGGGGGGCAATGAGCAGTTCTTC.

The V gene is TRBV5-5, the J gene TRBJ2-1, with a possible D match to TRBD2 (6 bases). V was trimmed by 2 bases and J by 6 bases, leaving 15 bases between them. The CDR3 is made up of 15 amino acids. CDR1 and CDR2 from the germline V gene are SGHKS and YYEKEE (reference sequence). The CDR3 DNA reads as TGTGCCAGCAGCTTTAACGGGGGACTTGCCAATGAGCAGTTCTTC. Amino acid sequence: CASSFNGGLANEQFF. Filled out from reference TRBV5-5 and TRBJ2-1, the complete variable domain reads DAGVTQSPTHLIKTRGQQVTLRCSPISGHKSVSWYQQVLGQGPQFIFQYYEKEERGRGNFPDRFSARQFPNYSSELNVNALLLGDSALYLCASSFNGGLANEQFFGPGTRLTVL.

The V and J genes are TRBV9 and TRBJ2-7, with 10 positions matching TRBD1. This CDR3 contains 17 residues. CDR1 SGDLS and CDR2 YYNGEE come from the germline V gene. The J segment lost 3 bases and the V segment lost 0 bases, leaving 9 bases of the junction unmatched. In nucleotides, the CDR3 is TGTGCCAGCAGCGTAGCAGACCATGGGACAGGGGTCTACGAGCAGTACTTC. Translating gives CASSVADHGTGVYEQYF.

This clone was detected only once. The chain joins TRBV5-4 to TRBJ2-3; TRBD2 aligns across 11 bases. Germline values: CDR1 SGHNT, CDR2 YYREEE (reference sequence). The CDR3 spans 15 residues. J was trimmed by 3 bases and V by 3 bases; bases with no gene match: 3. The CDR3 DNA sequence: TGTGCCAGCAGCTCACTAGCGGGGGTAACAGATACGCAGTATTTT. The encoded protein is CASSSLAGVTDTQYF.

The V gene is TRBV18, the J gene TRBJ1-3; D remains ambiguous. Germline assignment: CDR1 KGHSH and CDR2 LQKENI. The V gene lost 3 bases and the J gene lost 3 bases, with 9 bases spanning the gap. The CDR3 is 14 amino acids. The CDR3 loop is CASSPPPDGNTIYF. CDR3 nucleotide sequence: TGTGCCAGCTCACCGCCCCCTGATGGAAACACCATATATTTT.

This rearrangement joins TRBV3-1 (or the pseudogene TRBV3-2) to TRBJ1-1; no firm D call. The CDR3 runs 13 residues. The germline V gene encodes CDR1 LGHDT and CDR2 YNNKEL (reference sequence). V gave up 1 base and J gave up 11 bases, with 14 bases separating them. CDR3 bases: TGTGCCAGCAGCCAAGTAACAGCTGCCGGGGCTTTCTTT. It translates to CASSQVTAAGAFF.

The gene calls are TRBV12-5 and TRBJ2-7; D gene ambiguous. Germline lookup yields CDR1 LGHNT and CDR2 FRNRAP. V was pared by 3 bases and J by 0 bases, with 6 bases between. This CDR3 contains 13 residues. CDR3 loop: CASGLPSSYEQYF. The CDR3 DNA reads TGTGCTAGTGGTTTACCCAGCTCCTACGAGCAGTACTTC.

CDR3 loop: CASRSGTSGAISQETQYF. The CDR3 DNA sequence: TGCGCCAGCAGATCCGGGACTAGCGGGGCCATCTCCCAAGAGACCCAGTACTTC. The V call is TRBV5-1, the J call TRBJ2-5; 13 bases are shared with TRBD2. The CDR3 loop spans 18 amino acids. With V trimmed by 5 bases and J by 1 base, 11 bases remained unmatched. Germline-derived CDR1 and CDR2 are SGHRS and YFSETQ.

A single count supports this clone. The rearrangement links TRBV9 to TRBJ2-3; 8 positions match TRBD2. This CDR3 contains 15 residues. Germline loops: CDR1 SGDLS, CDR2 YYNGEE. Trimming removed 0 bases from V and 5 bases from J; junction bases left unmatched: 5. As DNA, the CDR3 is TGTGCCAGCAGCGTAGTTGTTGGGACTAGAGATACGCAGTATTTT. It codes for CASSVVVGTRDTQYF.

Notes on this clone: Since the CDR3 does not end with the conserved phenylalanine or tryptophan, this likely comes from a read error. The V and J genes are TRBV25-1 and TRBJ2-7; maybe TRBD1 (6 bases). Germline loops: CDR1 MGHDK, CDR2 SYGVNS. The CDR3 totals 15 residues. V was clipped by 3 bases and J by 3 bases, with 15 bases between them. CDR3 sequence reads: CASSDMGTGNYEQYL. The CDR3 DNA is TGTGCCAGCAGTGATATGGGCACAGGGAACTACGAGCAGTACCTC.

The J gene is TRBJ1-5, the V gene TRBV27, with D unresolved. The CDR3 is 12 amino acids. V shed 3 bases and J shed 3 bases, with 3 bases lying between them. CDR1 is MNHEY, CDR2 SMNVEV, per germline (reference sequence). DNA of the CDR3: TGTGCCAGCAGTTTCCCCAATCAGCCCCAGCATTTT. It yields the protein CASSFPNQPQHF.

This clone appeared a single time. The chain carries TRBV3-1 (or the pseudogene TRBV3-2) and TRBJ2-5, with a weak D call TRBD2 (6 bases). From germline, CDR1 is LGHDT and CDR2 YNNKEL (reference sequence). Trimming shortened V by 4 bases and J by 1 base, and 10 bases separated the two germline ends. CDR3 length: 14 amino acids. The CDR3, as DNA: TGTGCCAGCAGCCTCCGGGGGACCCAAGAGACCCAGTACTTC. This codes for CASSLRGTQETQYF.

This clone has only one observation. Germline and junction disagree at one end, which may indicate a read error. DNA for the CDR3: TGTGCCGGCAGTTACTCGACCGCCGGTCAGCCCCAGCATTTT. It codes for CAGSYSTAGQPQHF. This rearrangement joins TRBV6-2 or TRBV6-3 to TRBJ1-5; D gene ambiguous. The CDR3 covers 14 residues. CDR1 and CDR2 (germline): MNHEY, SVGEGT.